This T cell receptor beta chain was sequenced during a study of cytomegalovirus exposure and HLA in healthy donors. Study context: Among the 398 donors who were genotyped, roughly 76% fell in the genetic ancestry cluster that is associated with self-reported Caucasian donors.

V lost 10 bases and J lost 6; bases outside the gene matches: 5. Germline CDR1 reads MNHNY; CDR2 reads SVGAGI (reference sequence). CDR3 length: 13 residues. 13 Jbeta primers and 60 Vbeta primers were used for the PCR. TCRdb's table, derived via immunoSEQ multiplex PCR, lists solely in-frame clones and lacks some. In the table there are 150,000 or so clones, approximately 85% of which are singletons. Findings and caveats of the study: Association with HLA alleles at 0.05 false discovery rate was found for approximately 18,000 TCR beta sequences in a later analysis. When presence/absence was analysed, sequencing depth was taken to be roughly uniform across donors. A previous analysis found most TCR beta V segments productive roughly 87% or roughly 30% of the time.

As concerns this clone: Its matching antigen is unknown.

The TCR comes from a man aged 18-30 years in good health and CMV-seropositive. The V call is TRBV6-6, the J call TRBJ2-3; 12 positions match TRBD2. Sample: PBMCs. CDR3 amino acids: CATSTSGGDTQYF. The CDR3 DNA reads as TGTGCCACCTCCACTAGCGGGGGGGATACGCAGTATTTT.